The clone carrying this T cell receptor beta chain was observed a few times. Its target is unknown. TCR beta CDR3 regions were amplified from RNA transcripts. Initially, a first-round RT-PCR of the TCR CDR3 employed the HTBI primer set. TCRdb fed the multiplex PCR reads into MiXCR, producing one record per CDR3 protein. The repertoire holds 250,000 to 300,000 distinct CDR3 sequences, with about 13% as singletons. Germline V lookup: CDR1 DFQATT, CDR2 SNEGSKA (reference sequence). There are 15 residues in the CDR3. Trimming took 3 bases from V and 8 from J, leaving 21 bases between them. These data are taken from a study of T cells in Graves' hyperthyroidism and ophthalmopathy. Findings and caveats of the study: Most thyroid clonotypes expanded above 0.001 were also detected in blood.

The chain carries TRBV20-1 and TRBJ2-3, with D tentatively TRBD1 (6 bases). This receptor was identified in a woman aged 40-49 years with Graves' hyperthyroidism. Sequencing input: blood. The CDR3 protein is CSARSRGRGFGTQYF. For the CDR3, the DNA is TGCAGTGCTAGGTCACGGGGAAGGGGGTTCGGTACGCAGTATTTT.